The 30 T cell receptor beta chains listed next were all sequenced from one sample in a study of breast tumors, draining lymph nodes, adjacent tissues. A single record per CDR3 protein comes from TCRdb applying MiXCR to the multiplex PCR reads. The table shows roughly 80,000 distinct CDR3 sequences, with roughly a fifth occurring only once. Breast cancer patients provided tissue from their axillary draining lymph nodes. The specimen sequenced was axillary lymph node tissue. The receptors here all came from a female donor with breast cancer. Some clones in this sample may be carry-over from other donors' samples.

The sample holds many counts of this clonotype. The chain carries TRBV5-6 and TRBJ2-7; D not certain. The germline V and J ends were trimmed by 1 base and 2 bases, with 10 bases remaining between them. This CDR3 has 14 amino acids. The V gene's germline CDR1 is SGHDT and CDR2 YYEEEE. CDR3 nucleotide sequence: TGTGCCAGCAGCTTGTCTGGGCTTACCTACGAGCAGTACTTC. The encoded protein is CASSLSGLTYEQYF.

The chain recombines TRBV7-8 with TRBJ2-7; 9 bases are shared with TRBD1. The germline V gene encodes CDR1 SGHVS and CDR2 FQNEAQ. J was trimmed by 5 bases and V by 1 base; bases with no gene match: 15. The length of the CDR3 is 18 residues. In DNA, the CDR3 is TGTGCCAGCAGCTTAGGTCCTTTTCGTGACAGGGGGTCCGACGAGCAGTACTTC. Translated: CASSLGPFRDRGSDEQYF.

As regards this clonotype: Given a much more abundant clone one base away, this may be a read error. The chain joins TRBV6-2 or TRBV6-3 to TRBJ2-7; 12 bases agree with TRBD2. Germline V CDR1 and CDR2: MNHEY, SVGEGT. V lost 6 bases to trimming and J lost 1 base; unmatched junction nucleotides: 7. CDR3 length: 16 residues. The DNA of the CDR3 is TGTGCCAGCAGCCCTAGCGGGAGGGCTCTTTCCTACGAGCAGTACTTC. Translation: CASSPSGRALSYEQYF.

As concerns this clonotype: Just one base apart from a much larger clone, this may be a read error. The chain recombines TRBV6-5 with TRBJ1-3; unclear D gene. The germline V and J ends were trimmed by 2 bases and 0 bases, with 14 bases remaining between them. CDR1 and CDR2 from the germline V gene are MNHEY and SVGAGI. CDR3 length equals 17 residues. CDR3 region: CASSYTPEASSGNTIYF. The CDR3 DNA reads as TGTGCCAGCAGTTACACTCCTGAGGCCAGCTCTGGAAACACCATATATTTT.

This clonotype has at least ten counts. V is TRBV5-4 and J is TRBJ2-1; 7 positions agree with TRBD2. The germline CDR1 and CDR2 sequences are SGHNT and YYREEE (reference sequence). Germline trimming cut 5 bases from V and 4 bases from J; bases unmatched to any gene: 6. The CDR3 runs 14 residues. As DNA, the CDR3 is TGTGCCAGCAGTTCTAGCGGACCTTACAATGAGCAGTTCTTC. The encoded protein is CASSSSGPYNEQFF.

This clonotype showed up many times. This rearrangement joins TRBV5-4 to TRBJ2-5, with 9 bases matching TRBD2. The J segment lost 5 bases and the V segment lost 2 bases, leaving 19 bases of the junction unmatched. The CDR3 is made up of 19 amino acids. Germline V gene lookup returns CDR1 SGHNT and CDR2 YYREEE (reference sequence). The CDR3, as DNA: TGTGCCAGCAGCTTCGGGGGCTATGGGATAGCGGGAGTTGGGGAGACCCAGTACTTC. As protein: CASSFGGYGIAGVGETQYF.

This clonotype was detected many times. The J gene is TRBJ2-1, the V gene TRBV5-4; D uncertain. CDR3 length equals 14 residues. The V gene's germline CDR1 is SGHNT and CDR2 YYREEE (reference sequence). The V gene lost 6 bases and the J gene lost 0 bases, with 10 bases spanning the gap. The chain's CDR3 is CASTKVGSYNEQFF. The CDR3 DNA sequence: TGTGCCAGCACAAAGGTTGGCTCCTACAATGAGCAGTTCTTC.

In its sample, this clonotype was seen many times. This sequence joins TRBV20-1 and TRBJ1-5, with D possibly being TRBD1 (5 bases). V gave up 0 bases and J gave up 0 bases, with 15 bases separating them. The CDR3 runs to 17 residues. Germline V gives CDR1 DFQATT, CDR2 SNEGSKA (reference sequence). As DNA, the CDR3 is TGCAGTGCTAGAGAGGGTACAGGACTATTTAGCAATCAGCCCCAGCATTTT. Translating gives CSAREGTGLFSNQPQHF.

Comments on this clonotype: A much bigger clone sits one base away, suggesting this may be a read error. Likely a read error: the CDR3 ends without its conserved phenylalanine or tryptophan. This chain links TRBV2 with TRBJ2-2, with a tentative D call TRBD2 (6 bases). Between the trimmed V and J ends, which lost 4 bases and 5 bases, there was a span of 11 bases. The germline CDR1 and CDR2 sequences are SNHLY and FYNNEI. This CDR3 comprises 14 residues. The CDR3 bases are TGTGCCAGCAGTGTAAGGACTAAGACCGGGGAGCTGTTTCTT. It yields the protein CASSVRTKTGELFL.

This clonotype was seen ten or more times. The chain links TRBV6-2 or TRBV6-3 to TRBJ2-1, with D possibly TRBD2 on 6 matching bases. The V gene lost 10 bases and the J gene lost 5 bases, with 18 bases spanning the gap. This CDR3 comprises 14 residues. CDR1 is MNHEY, CDR2 SVGEGT, per germline. CDR3 sequence: CATGWVGGNNEQFF. The CDR3 coding sequence is TGTGCCACTGGATGGGTGGGCGGGAACAATGAGCAGTTCTTC.

CDR3 loop: CASSYPLGQGGNIQYF. The CDR3 bases are TGTGCCAGCAGCTACCCATTAGGACAGGGCGGAAACATTCAGTACTTC. V and J are TRBV6-6 and TRBJ2-4; TRBD1 aligns across 8 bases. V dropped 6 bases and J dropped 6; count of bases not matched to a gene: 13. Germline V gene data show CDR1 as MNHNY and CDR2 as SVGAGI (reference sequence). This CDR3 has 16 amino acids.

Comments on this clonotype: One base away lies a much larger clone, so this may be a sequencing read error. This likely comes from a read error, as the CDR3 has no conserved phenylalanine or tryptophan at its end. This chain connects TRBV20-1 to TRBJ2-5; 8 bases map to TRBD2. The CDR3 consists of 15 residues. The V and J ends lost 0 bases and 3 bases, in that order; junction bases with no gene match: 6. Germline lookup yields CDR1 DFQATT and CDR2 SNEGSKA (reference sequence). DNA of the CDR3: TGCAGTGCTAGAGATAGCGGGGACCCAAAAGAGACCCAGTACCTC. Its protein product is CSARDSGDPKETQYL.

This clonotype was seen at least ten times. The rearrangement joins TRBV5-1 to TRBJ2-2; 10 bases match TRBD1. The CDR3 has 12 amino acids. The germline V gene has CDR1 SGHRS and CDR2 YFSETQ. J was trimmed by 13 bases and V by 4 bases; bases with no gene match: 4. CDR3 sequence: CASSPGDRGLFF. The DNA of the CDR3 is TGCGCCAGCAGCCCGGGGGACAGGGGGCTGTTTTTT. Variable domain in full (rest from reference TRBV5-1 and TRBJ2-2): KAGVTQTPRYLIKTRGQQVTLSCSPISGHRSVSWYQQTPGQGLQFLFEYFSETQRNKGNFPGRFSGRQFSNSRSEMNVSTLELGDSALYLCASSPGDRGLFFGEGSRLTVL.

The chain has TRBV11-2 and TRBJ1-4, with 10 nucleotides matching TRBD1. Trimming took 0 bases from V and 8 from J; bases not matched to a gene: 6. This CDR3 comprises 16 residues. CDR1 is SGHAT and CDR2 is FQNNGV in the germline V gene. The DNA of the CDR3 is TGTGCCAGCAGCTTAGATCCGGGACAGGGGAGGGAAAAACTGTTTTTT. This codes for CASSLDPGQGREKLFF.

Many counts were recorded for this clonotype. This chain joins TRBV6-6 and TRBJ2-1, with 10 bases lining up with TRBD2. The CDR3 contains 16 residues. Germline V lookup: CDR1 MNHNY, CDR2 SVGAGI (reference sequence). With V trimmed by 6 bases and J by 8 bases, 13 bases remained unmatched. CDR3 protein: CASSPSLAGVFDEQFF. The CDR3 DNA sequence: TGTGCCAGCAGCCCTAGTCTAGCGGGAGTATTCGATGAGCAGTTCTTC.

Turning to this clonotype: Given a much more abundant clone one base away, this may be a read error. This chain joins TRBV6-1 and TRBJ1-5; D is unclear. The germline gives CDR1 MNHNS, CDR2 SASEGT. This CDR3 has 12 residues. In DNA, the CDR3 is TGTGCCGGCAGTGAAGCCGGTCAGCCCCAGCATTTT. It encodes CAGSEAGQPQHF.

This clonotype showed up many times. The rearrangement links TRBV15 to TRBJ1-6; 11 bases match TRBD1. The CDR3 is made up of 19 amino acids. Germline V gene lookup returns CDR1 LNHNV and CDR2 YYDKDF (reference sequence). Trimming cost V 2 bases and J 6 bases; bases outside gene matches: 12. In DNA, the CDR3 is TGTGCCACCAGCAGAAATGGACAGGGGGCGGCCAGTCTTAATTCACCCCTCCACTTT. Translating gives CATSRNGQGAASLNSPLHF.

There are many counts of this clonotype. This chain connects TRBV29-1 to TRBJ2-1; D is unclear. The CDR3 runs to 13 residues. The germline gives CDR1 SQVTM, CDR2 ANQGSEA. V lost 5 bases and J lost 0, with 8 bases in between. For the CDR3, the DNA is TGCAGCGTTCGTCTGAGCTCCTACAATGAGCAGTTCTTC. Translated, it gives CSVRLSSYNEQFF.

A note on this clonotype: A much larger clone lies one base from this, so it may be a read error. J is TRBJ1-4 and V is TRBV4-1; D is possibly TRBD1 (6 bases). Per the germline V gene, CDR1 is MGHRA and CDR2 is YSYEKL. This CDR3 spans 15 amino acids. The CDR3 is CTSSQEGRGNEKLFF. The CDR3 coding sequence is TGCACCAGCAGCCAAGAGGGCAGGGGTAATGAAAAACTGTTTTTT.

This clonotype was counted a single time. Given a much more abundant clone one base away, this may be a read error. In DNA form, the CDR3 reads TGTGCCAGCAGTTACTGGTCAGGACCCGACGGCAGGGGAAAACTGTTTTTT. Translated, it gives CASSYWSGPDGRGKLFF. The chain combines TRBV6-6 with TRBJ1-4; perhaps TRBD1 as D (6 bases). Germline values: CDR1 MNHNY, CDR2 SVGAGI (reference sequence). The V end was cut by 1 base, the J end by 10 bases, with 22 bases between. This CDR3 spans 17 amino acids.

This clonotype was detected ten times or more. The chain is built from TRBV15 and TRBJ2-5; weak D call: TRBD2 (6 bases). The CDR3 loop spans 14 amino acids. CDR1 and CDR2 from the germline V gene are LNHNV and YYDKDF (reference sequence). Trimming left V 6 bases short and J 1 base short, with 12 bases between. The CDR3 sequence: CATRRGGLQETQYF. The CDR3 DNA is TGTGCCACCAGGAGGGGAGGACTCCAAGAGACCCAGTACTTC.

The chain couples TRBV12-3 or TRBV12-4 to TRBJ2-7; D is unresolved. CDR3 length: 11 residues. V dropped 2 bases and J dropped 5 bases, with 4 bases sitting between them. Written as DNA, the CDR3 is TGTGCCAGCAGTTTATGGGACGAGCAGTACTTC. Translated: CASSLWDEQYF.

This clonotype was detected many times. The V call is TRBV4-2, the J call TRBJ1-4; 8 positions match TRBD1. CDR3 length: 17 residues. V lost 0 bases, J lost 8 bases, and 11 bases stayed unmatched. The germline CDR1 and CDR2 sequences are LGHNA and YNFKEQ. CDR3 sequence (DNA): TGTGCCAGCAGCCAAGATCAAAGAGACAGGGGTGGAGAAAAACTGTTTTTT. This encodes CASSQDQRDRGGEKLFF.

There are many counts of this clonotype. This chain connects TRBV10-3 to TRBJ1-5, with 7 bases identical to TRBD1. The V gene end was trimmed by 6 bases and the J gene end by 0 bases; junction bases not matched to a gene: 8. The CDR3 has 16 amino acids. The germline CDR1 and CDR2 sequences are ENHRY and SYGVKD. This chain's CDR3 is CAISPGTENSNQPQHF. The CDR3 DNA reads as TGTGCCATCAGCCCCGGGACAGAAAATAGCAATCAGCCCCAGCATTTT.

The sample holds many counts of this clonotype. The rearrangement joins TRBV6-5 to TRBJ2-5; a possible D gene is TRBD2 (5 bases). The ends were cut back, 0 bases at V and 2 bases at J, with 10 bases in the middle. The CDR3 runs to 15 residues. Germline V CDR1 and CDR2: MNHEY, SVGAGI. Written as DNA, the CDR3 is TGTGCCAGCAGTTACTCGAGGGAATTTCAAGAGACCCAGTACTTC. Protein: CASSYSREFQETQYF.

Ten or more counts support this clonotype. The V and J genes are TRBV24-1 and TRBJ2-7; D gene unclear. V lost 2 bases and J lost 0, with 7 bases in between. Germline V CDR1 and CDR2: KGHDR, SFDVKD. This CDR3 comprises 14 residues. The CDR3 loop is CATSDSPPSYEQYF. Written as DNA, the CDR3 is TGTGCCACCAGTGATTCTCCACCCTCCTACGAGCAGTACTTC.

This clonotype was detected ten times or more. The chain employs TRBV9 and TRBJ2-3; perhaps TRBD1 as D (5 bases). CDR3 length: 13 amino acids. Germline CDR1 is SGDLS and CDR2 is YYNGEE. V lost 4 bases, J lost 4 bases, and 10 bases lay in between. The CDR3 DNA reads as TGTGCCAGCAGCCCAAAGACAGCAGATACGCAGTATTTT. Its translation is CASSPKTADTQYF.

This clonotype was counted many times. This chain joins TRBV7-9 and TRBJ1-4; TRBD1 matches 7 bases. J lost 3 bases, V lost 6 bases, and 7 bases had no gene match. Germline CDR1 is SEHNR and CDR2 is FQNEAQ (reference sequence). The CDR3 covers 15 residues. The CDR3 sequence: CASRSTGTANEKLFF. DNA for the CDR3: TGTGCCAGCAGGAGTACCGGGACAGCTAATGAAAAACTGTTTTTT. Using reference TRBV7-9 and TRBJ1-4 for the parts outside the CDR3, the full variable domain is DTGVSQNPRHKITKRGQNVTFRCDPISEHNRLYWYRQTLGQGPEFLTYFQNEAQLEKSRLLSDRFSAERPKGSFSTLEIQRTEQGDSAMYLCASRSTGTANEKLFFGSGTQLSVL.

In its sample, this clonotype was seen a few times. It may be a read error: a sequence one base away is much more abundant. The J gene is TRBJ2-5, the V gene TRBV20-1; 8 nucleotides agree with TRBD2. Germline values: CDR1 DFQATT, CDR2 SNEGSKA (reference sequence). Trimming removed 6 bases from V and 4 bases from J; junction bases left unmatched: 10. This CDR3 spans 14 amino acids. CDR3: CSAPGGAGRETQYF. The CDR3 DNA sequence: TGCAGTGCCCCGGGGGGGGCAGGGCGAGAGACCCAGTACTTC.

This clonotype was detected ten times or more. This chain connects TRBV20-1 to TRBJ2-3; the D gene is possibly TRBD1 (7 bases). Germline-derived CDR1 and CDR2 are DFQATT and SNEGSKA (reference sequence). The CDR3 is 14 residues long. The V end was cut by 6 bases, the J end by 3 bases, with 16 bases between. This CDR3 is CSANRQGGTDTQYF. Here the CDR3 DNA reads TGCAGTGCGAATCGACAGGGAGGTACAGATACGCAGTATTTT.